Below are 28 T cell receptor beta chains sequenced from a single sample in a study of blood T cell repertoires in COVID-19. The protocol was immunoSEQ multiplex PCR, while the TCRdb copy is restricted to in-frame clones and leaves out a portion. This sample has 130,000 to 150,000 clones, with approximately 85% found just once. What was sequenced was peripheral blood. The receptors were sampled from a man aged 70-80 years with acute or convalescent COVID-19.

The chain combines TRBV18 with TRBJ2-5, with TRBD1 matching over 12 bases. After removal of 6 bases from V and 5 bases from J, the junction contained 4 bases not matched to a gene. Looked up from germline, CDR1 is KGHSH and CDR2 is LQKENI. CDR3 length: 14 residues. CDR3 residues: CASSGTGGTETQYF. The CDR3, as DNA: TGTGCCAGCTCCGGGACAGGGGGCACGGAGACCCAGTACTTC.

V usage is TRBV5-6 and J usage is TRBJ2-5, with 15 bases lining up with TRBD2. After removal of 2 bases from V and 5 bases from J, the junction contained 7 bases not matched to a gene. The CDR3 consists of 17 residues. Per the germline V gene, CDR1 is SGHDT and CDR2 is YYEEEE. CDR3 residues: CASSFGLAGGPGETQYF. Written as DNA, the CDR3 is TGTGCCAGCAGCTTCGGACTAGCGGGGGGGCCGGGTGAGACCCAGTACTTC. The whole variable domain, remainder taken from reference TRBV5-6 and TRBJ2-5, is DAGVTQSPTHLIKTRGQQVTLRCSPKSGHDTVSWYQQALGQGPQFIFQYYEEEERQRGNFPDRFSGHQFPNYSSELNVNALLLGDSALYLCASSFGLAGGPGETQYFGPGTRLLVL.

The chain recombines TRBV19 with TRBJ1-1; tentatively, D is TRBD1 (6 bases). Germline V gives CDR1 LNHDA, CDR2 SQIVND (reference sequence). V shed 3 bases and J shed 3 bases, with 11 bases lying between them. This CDR3 comprises 14 residues. The CDR3 region has the DNA TGTGCCAGTAGTATCAGCCAGGGGCACACTGAAGCTTTCTTT. It translates to CASSISQGHTEAFF.

V is TRBV6-4 and J is TRBJ2-7; D possibly corresponds to TRBD2 (5 bases). V was shortened by 3 bases and J by 9 bases, with 15 bases between the two germline ends. In germline, CDR1 is MRHNA, CDR2 SNTAGT. The CDR3 consists of 13 residues. The CDR3 DNA is TGTGCCAGCAGTGAATCCGGGAATGCGGTGCAGTACTTC. Protein product: CASSESGNAVQYF.

The CDR3 nucleotides read TGTGCCAGCAAGCTTGGGCGGGCGACGAACACTGAAGCTTTCTTT. Encoded protein: CASKLGRATNTEAFF. This chain links TRBV2 with TRBJ1-1; no clear D gene. Trimming took 7 bases from V and 1 from J, leaving 16 bases between them. The CDR3 has 15 amino acids. CDR1 SNHLY and CDR2 FYNNEI come from the germline V gene. The complete variable domain, with remaining parts taken from reference TRBV2 and TRBJ1-1, reads EPEVTQTPSHQVTQMGQEVILRCVPISNHLYFYWYRQILGQKVEFLVSFYNNEISEKSEIFDDQFSVERPDGSNFTLKIRSTKLEDSAMYFCASKLGRATNTEAFFGQGTRLTVV.

This clone has more than one count but fewer than ten. CDR3 sequence: CASTGTHGVNSPLHF. The DNA for the CDR3 is TGTGCCAGCACCGGGACTCATGGGGTCAATTCACCCCTCCACTTT. The chain carries TRBV28 and TRBJ1-6; D may be TRBD1 (5 bases). This CDR3 comprises 15 residues. V lost 7 bases and J lost 7, with 17 bases in between. Per the germline V gene, CDR1 is MDHEN and CDR2 is SYDVKM.

The rearrangement joins TRBV6-4 to TRBJ2-3; weak D call: TRBD2 (6 bases). The germline gives CDR1 MRHNA, CDR2 SNTAGT. The CDR3 is 13 amino acids. V lost 6 bases, J lost 5 bases, and 12 bases lay in between. DNA of the CDR3: TGTGCCAGCAGCCGGGACTTAGAAGATACGCAGTATTTT. Encoded protein: CASSRDLEDTQYF.

This chain links TRBV3-1 (or the pseudogene TRBV3-2) with TRBJ1-6; 9 bases map to TRBD1. CDR3 length: 16 residues. J gave up 7 bases and V 4 bases, and 8 bases lay outside the gene matches. The V gene's germline CDR1 is LGHDT and CDR2 YNNKEL (reference sequence). Here the CDR3 reads CASSPIPGQGNSPLHF. The CDR3 DNA sequence: TGTGCCAGCAGCCCAATCCCGGGACAGGGAAATTCACCCCTCCACTTT.

V is TRBV27 and J is TRBJ2-7; TRBD2 agrees at 11 bases. The CDR3 has 15 residues. CDR1 is MNHEY and CDR2 is SMNVEV in the germline V gene (reference sequence). The ends lost 6 bases at V and 0 bases at J; junction bases unmatched: 4. The CDR3 loop is CASSGTSGSSYEQYF. The CDR3 DNA reads as TGTGCCAGCAGCGGGACTAGCGGCAGCTCCTACGAGCAGTACTTC.

This clone was seen once. The chain is built from TRBV15 and TRBJ2-3, with 10 bases identical to TRBD2. V dropped 0 bases and J dropped 7; count of bases not matched to a gene: 10. Germline V gives CDR1 LNHNV, CDR2 YYDKDF (reference sequence). CDR3 length: 17 residues. CDR3: CATSRDRASGSRNTQYF. The DNA of the CDR3 is TGTGCCACCAGCAGAGATCGGGCTAGCGGGAGTAGGAATACGCAGTATTTT. The full variable domain, in which reference TRBV15 and TRBJ2-3 provide the parts outside the CDR3, is DAMVIQNPRYQVTQFGKPVTLSCSQTLNHNVMYWYQQKSSQAPKLLFHYYDKDFNNEADTPDNFQSRRPNTSFCFLDIRSPGLGDTAMYLCATSRDRASGSRNTQYFGPGTRLTVL.

The chain employs TRBV19 and TRBJ1-3; possibly TRBD1 for D (5 bases). Germline loops: CDR1 LNHDA, CDR2 SQIVND (reference sequence). This CDR3 has 16 amino acids. The V end lost 4 bases, the J end lost 4 bases, and 17 bases lay between the germline ends. The CDR3 spells CASSKTQDASGNTIYF. The CDR3 DNA follows: TGTGCCAGTAGTAAGACACAGGATGCAAGCGGAAACACCATATATTTT.

V usage is TRBV4-1 and J usage is TRBJ2-1; 13 bases are a match to TRBD2. The CDR3 has 18 residues. Germline-derived CDR1 and CDR2 are MGHRA and YSYEKL. V was clipped by 4 bases and J by 8 bases; unmatched bases: 14. The CDR3 DNA follows: TGCGCCAGCAGCCGAAGTGGTTATGGACTAGCGGGAGAAGATGAGCAGTTCTTC. It translates to CASSRSGYGLAGEDEQFF.

The V call is TRBV19, the J call TRBJ2-7; D remains unclear. The V gene lost 1 base and the J gene lost 0 bases, with 10 bases spanning the gap. The CDR3 loop spans 15 amino acids. Germline values: CDR1 LNHDA, CDR2 SQIVND (reference sequence). The CDR3 reads CASSIVGYGSYEQYF. The CDR3 nucleotides read TGTGCCAGTAGTATAGTGGGCTACGGCTCCTACGAGCAGTACTTC.

There are a few counts of this clone. The DNA of the CDR3 is TGTGCCAGCAGGATAGGGGCAAGCCAGGGTGGCTACACCTTC. Translated: CASRIGASQGGYTF. The V call is TRBV13, the J call TRBJ1-2; TRBD1 is a possible D gene (5 bases). The ends were cut back, 6 bases at V and 7 bases at J, with 18 bases in the middle. From germline, CDR1 is PRHDT and CDR2 FYEKMQ (reference sequence). This CDR3 region has 14 residues. Filled out from reference TRBV13 and TRBJ1-2, the complete variable domain reads AAGVIQSPRHLIKEKRETATLKCYPIPRHDTVYWYQQGPGQDPQFLISFYEKMQSDKGSIPDRFSAQQFSDYHSELNMSSLELGDSALYFCASRIGASQGGYTFGSGTRLTVV.

The J gene is TRBJ2-7, the V gene TRBV24-1, with a weak D call TRBD1 (6 bases). CDR1 KGHDR and CDR2 SFDVKD come from the germline V gene. The CDR3 contains 15 residues. Trimming shortened V by 2 bases and J by 1 base, and 11 bases separated the two germline ends. The DNA of the CDR3 is TGTGCCACCAGTGATTCGCGCAGGGGTTCCTACGAGCAGTACTTC. It specifies CATSDSRRGSYEQYF.

The chain combines TRBV3-1 (or the pseudogene TRBV3-2) with TRBJ2-3; the match to TRBD2 covers 16 bases. Germline V gives CDR1 LGHDT, CDR2 YNNKEL (reference sequence). CDR3 length: 17 amino acids. J lost 3 bases, V lost 4 bases, and 4 bases had no gene match. Here the CDR3 reads CASSPGLAGGRTDTQYF. CDR3 sequence (DNA): TGTGCCAGCAGCCCGGGACTAGCGGGGGGGCGAACAGATACGCAGTATTTT.

The chain employs TRBV6-5 and TRBJ1-1, with D perhaps TRBD1 (6 bases). The CDR3 loop spans 13 amino acids. From germline, CDR1 is MNHEY and CDR2 SVGAGI. Between the trimmed V and J ends, which lost 7 bases and 4 bases, there was a span of 13 bases. The CDR3 coding sequence is TGTGCCAGCAATACAGGGCTGGGCACTGAAGCTTTCTTT. As protein: CASNTGLGTEAFF.

The V and J genes are TRBV5-8 and TRBJ2-3, with 8 bases that match TRBD2. Germline lookup yields CDR1 SGHTS and CDR2 YDEGEE. The CDR3 runs to 13 residues. With 3 bases clipped from V and 5 bases from J, the junction kept 2 bases outside the gene matches. The CDR3: CASSYRGGDTQYF. Here the CDR3 DNA reads TGTGCCAGCAGCTACCGGGGGGGAGATACGCAGTATTTT.

The chain recombines TRBV7-9 with TRBJ1-2, with TRBD1 matching over 7 bases. Germline V gene lookup returns CDR1 SEHNR and CDR2 FQNEAQ (reference sequence). The CDR3 has 13 amino acids. Losses at the gene ends were 2 bases for V and 6 bases for J; bases not matched to a gene: 3. The DNA of the CDR3 is TGTGCCAGCAGCTTACAGGGGGTGCATGGCTACACCTTC. This encodes CASSLQGVHGYTF. The variable domain in full, completed from reference TRBV7-9 and TRBJ1-2, reads DTGVSQNPRHKITKRGQNVTFRCDPISEHNRLYWYRQTLGQGPEFLTYFQNEAQLEKSRLLSDRFSAERPKGSFSTLEIQRTEQGDSAMYLCASSLQGVHGYTFGSGTRLTVV.

The J gene is TRBJ1-6, the V gene TRBV6-1; the D gene is possibly TRBD1 (5 bases). CDR3 length equals 15 residues. CDR1 and CDR2 from the germline V gene are MNHNS and SASEGT. Trimming took 1 base from V and 10 from J, leaving 14 bases between them. The CDR3 reads CASSEGTWGESPLHF. The CDR3 DNA is TGTGCCAGCAGTGAAGGGACATGGGGGGAATCACCCCTCCACTTT.

The chain joins TRBV10-1 to TRBJ2-5; D is uncertain. The CDR3 is 16 amino acids. In germline, CDR1 is WNHNN, CDR2 SYGVQD (reference sequence). V lost 0 bases to trimming and J lost 3 bases, with 14 bases between them. The CDR3 is CASSESGRPTKETQYF. DNA of the CDR3: TGCGCCAGCAGTGAGTCTGGCAGGCCCACCAAAGAGACCCAGTACTTC.

The J gene is TRBJ1-2, the V gene TRBV3-1 (or the pseudogene TRBV3-2); 7 nucleotides align to TRBD1. CDR3 length: 15 amino acids. Unmatched junction bases numbered 5, after V lost 4 bases and J lost 0 bases. The germline V gene has CDR1 LGHDT and CDR2 YNNKEL (reference sequence). The CDR3 DNA reads as TGTGCCAGCAGCCCCGCCGACAGGGCTAACTATGGCTACACCTTC. This translates into CASSPADRANYGYTF.

The chain is built from TRBV11-2 and TRBJ2-6; D possibly corresponds to TRBD2 (7 bases). The germline V and J ends were trimmed by 1 base and 4 bases, with 11 bases remaining between them. The CDR3 consists of 16 residues. CDR1 is SGHAT and CDR2 is FQNNGV in the germline V gene. The CDR3 bases are TGTGCCAGCAGCTTAGGGCGGGGGCAGGGGGCCAACGTCCTGACTTTC. This translates into CASSLGRGQGANVLTF.

Turning to this clone: The junction departs from the called germline gene at one end, perhaps through a read error. V usage is TRBV18 and J usage is TRBJ1-2, with 8 bases lining up with TRBD1. The CDR3 extends over 14 amino acids. CDR1 and CDR2 from the germline V gene are KGHSH and LQKENI. For the CDR3, the DNA is TGTGCCAACTCACCCAGGACAGGGTACTATGGCTACACCTTC. As protein: CANSPRTGYYGYTF. The whole variable domain, remainder taken from reference TRBV18 and TRBJ1-2, is NAGVMQNPRHLVRRRGQEARLRCSPMKGHSHVYWYRQLPEEGLKFMVYLQKENIIDESGMPKERFSAEFPKEGPSILRIQQVVRGDSAAYFCANSPRTGYYGYTFGSGTRLTVV.

The V gene is TRBV7-8, the J gene TRBJ2-3, with D tentatively TRBD2 (5 bases). The CDR3 covers 12 residues. Trimming removed 3 bases at V and 8 bases at J, with 9 bases between. CDR1 is SGHVS, CDR2 FQNEAQ, per germline. The CDR3 region has the DNA TGTGCCAGCAGCTTTGCGGGCAGTACGCAGTATTTT. Translated, it gives CASSFAGSTQYF.

The sample holds a few counts of this clone. The chain combines TRBV7-9 with TRBJ1-2; unclear D gene. V lost 3 bases and J lost 8, with 7 bases in between. CDR1 is SEHNR, CDR2 FQNEAQ, per germline (reference sequence). The CDR3 consists of 11 residues. CDR3 protein: CASSFSLGYTF. For the CDR3, the DNA is TGTGCCAGCAGCTTTAGCCTCGGCTACACCTTC. The whole variable domain, filled in from reference TRBV7-9 and TRBJ1-2, reads DTGVSQNPRHKITKRGQNVTFRCDPISEHNRLYWYRQTLGQGPEFLTYFQNEAQLEKSRLLSDRFSAERPKGSFSTLEIQRTEQGDSAMYLCASSFSLGYTFGSGTRLTVV.

The rearrangement joins TRBV6-5 to TRBJ1-5; 9 bases are shared with TRBD1. The CDR3 is 14 amino acids. The V gene's germline CDR1 is MNHEY and CDR2 SVGAGI. V was pared by 4 bases and J by 6 bases, with 4 bases of the junction left unmatched. CDR3 DNA: TGTGCCAGCAGTTCCGGGACAGGGCGTCAGCCCCAGCATTTT. This sequence encodes CASSSGTGRQPQHF.

The rearrangement uses TRBV3-1 (or the pseudogene TRBV3-2) and TRBJ2-3, with 11 nucleotides matching TRBD1. The V and J ends lost 1 base and 4 bases, in that order; junction bases with no gene match: 4. The CDR3 consists of 16 residues. CDR1 and CDR2 (germline): LGHDT, YNNKEL (reference sequence). CDR3: CASSQAMGQGADTQYF. CDR3 bases: TGTGCCAGCAGCCAAGCCATGGGACAGGGGGCAGATACGCAGTATTTT.